Described below is a single T cell receptor (beta chain) sequence and its context. Its target is not known. This entry is derived from a study of cytomegalovirus exposure and HLA in healthy donors. Study-wide background: Assignment to the Caucasian-associated ancestry cluster applied to approximately 79% of the approximately 360 genotyped donors.

This CDR3 is 19 amino acids long. CDR1 SGHNT and CDR2 YYREEE come from the germline V gene (reference sequence). V shed 5 bases and J 4 bases; nucleotides not matched to a gene: 13. PCR used 60 Vbeta primers and 13 Jbeta primers. TCRdb's table, derived via immunoSEQ multiplex PCR, lists solely in-frame clones and lacks some. The repertoire holds just over 150,000 clones, with 84% as singletons. Whole-study results and caveats: A later analysis linked a missense DCLRE1C variant to TCR beta V- and J-gene trimming.

Sequences were obtained from PBMCs. The clonotype comes from a man aged 18 to 30 in good health and CMV-seronegative. This chain uses TRBV5-4 with TRBJ2-3, with 16 nucleotides matching TRBD2. In DNA form, the CDR3 reads TGTGCCAGCAGTTCTCCCGGGACTAGCGGGGGGGCCGAGGCAGATACGCAGTATTTT. It specifies CASSSPGTSGGAEADTQYF.